This T cell receptor (beta chain) derives from a study of Ad26.COV2.S vaccination and SARS-CoV-2 variants. The overall study: In the study, Ad26.COV2.S was injected intramuscularly once, or twice 56 days apart.

Germline V gene sequence: CDR1 LGHDT, CDR2 YNNKEL (reference sequence). The CDR3 length is 16 residues. The V end was cut by 1 base, the J end by 3 bases, with 15 bases between. Treatment in this sample: around 19 received Ad26.COV2.S at low or high dose, single or two shots; roughly five received placebo; per-sample allocation not given. On day 63 after the first injection, vaccine and placebo recipients gave samples. Clones were read by immunoSEQ multiplex PCR, and TCRdb kept only the in-frame ones, dropping some. This table has 380,000 or so clones, approximately 83% appearing once. The chain employs TRBV3-1 (or the pseudogene TRBV3-2) and TRBJ1-1, with D maybe TRBD1 (6 bases). The source was peripheral blood, collected in a trial of Ad26.COV2.S vaccine versus placebo. The receptor was isolated from a person between 18 and 59 years old who received the Ad26.COV2.S COVID-19 vaccine or a placebo. In DNA, the CDR3 is TGTGCCAGCAGCCAAGGGGGAGGGGGGTACGACACTGAAGCTTTCTTT. Amino acid sequence: CASSQGGGGYDTEAFF.